The 9 T cell receptor beta chains reported below all come from one sample, sequenced in a study of cytomegalovirus exposure and HLA in healthy donors. The PCR had 60 Vbeta and 13 Jbeta primers. The assay was immunoSEQ multiplex PCR, and TCRdb's table has in-frame clones only and misses some. The sample has approximately 140,000 clones, approximately 80% seen once. The sample was PBMCs. Source of these receptors: a woman between 40 and 50 years old in good health and CMV-seropositive.

The rearrangement links TRBV27 to TRBJ2-3; no clear D gene. CDR3 length: 14 amino acids. V lost 0 bases and J 4 bases, leaving 8 bases between the germline ends. Germline V lookup: CDR1 MNHEY, CDR2 SMNVEV (reference sequence). In DNA, the CDR3 is TGTGCCAGCAGTTTATCCTACAGTTCAGATACGCAGTATTTT. Protein sequence: CASSLSYSSDTQYF.

This chain joins TRBV5-1 and TRBJ1-1, with a tentative D call TRBD1 (5 bases). Germline lookup yields CDR1 SGHRS and CDR2 YFSETQ. V was cut by 3 bases and J by 0 bases, with 12 bases left in between. This CDR3 contains 15 residues. The CDR3 nucleotides are TGCGCCAGCAGCTCTTCACAGGCCCTGAACACTGAAGCTTTCTTT. It is translated as CASSSSQALNTEAFF. Using reference TRBV5-1 and TRBJ1-1 for the parts outside the CDR3, the full variable domain is KAGVTQTPRYLIKTRGQQVTLSCSPISGHRSVSWYQQTPGQGLQFLFEYFSETQRNKGNFPGRFSGRQFSNSRSEMNVSTLELGDSALYLCASSSSQALNTEAFFGQGTRLTVV.

This clone has just a few counts. The chain uses TRBV2 and TRBJ2-2; D may be TRBD1 (5 bases). Trimming took off 4 bases at V and 7 bases at J, with 13 bases between the two ends. Germline CDR1 reads SNHLY; CDR2 reads FYNNEI. This CDR3 contains 14 residues. The CDR3 DNA is TGTGCCAGCAGTGTCATACAGGCAAACGGGGAGCTGTTTTTT. Translated, it gives CASSVIQANGELFF.

V gene TRBV5-4 combines with J gene TRBJ2-3; TRBD2 matches 8 bases. The CDR3 contains 16 residues. CDR1 and CDR2 (germline): SGHNT, YYREEE (reference sequence). V lost 3 bases to trimming and J lost 4 bases; unmatched junction nucleotides: 10. CDR3 sequence: CASSSKTSVVPDTQYF. CDR3 nucleotide sequence: TGTGCCAGCAGCTCTAAGACTAGCGTAGTGCCAGATACGCAGTATTTT.

V usage is TRBV2 and J usage is TRBJ1-2; 11 bases align to TRBD1. CDR3 size: 15 residues. The V and J ends lost 6 bases and 4 bases, in that order; junction bases with no gene match: 7. Germline-derived CDR1 and CDR2 are SNHLY and FYNNEI. In DNA, the CDR3 is TGTGCCAGCAGGGCCGGGACAGGGGGGTTCTATGGCTACACCTTC. It specifies CASRAGTGGFYGYTF.

The chain uses TRBV27 and TRBJ2-5; 11 bases match TRBD2. Germline V gene lookup returns CDR1 MNHEY and CDR2 SMNVEV (reference sequence). The CDR3 is 15 residues long. V dropped 6 bases and J dropped 3; count of bases not matched to a gene: 6. The CDR3 DNA is TGTGCCAGCAGACGGATGACTAGCGGGGAAGAGACCCAGTACTTC. It specifies CASRRMTSGEETQYF.

This clone was recorded only once. The chain recombines TRBV5-4 with TRBJ2-3; TRBD2 aligns across 10 bases. V shed 5 bases and J 4 bases; nucleotides not matched to a gene: 7. The CDR3 sequence is 15 residues long. Per germline, CDR1 SGHNT and CDR2 YYREEE (reference sequence). This CDR3 reads CASRRAGGPPDTQYF. In DNA, the CDR3 is TGTGCCAGCAGACGAGCGGGAGGGCCTCCAGATACGCAGTATTTT.

This clone has more than one count but fewer than ten. The chain has TRBV19 and TRBJ1-5; 8 bases map to TRBD1. This CDR3 is 13 amino acids long. Germline CDR1 LNHDA, CDR2 SQIVND (reference sequence). Trimming removed 10 bases from V and 4 bases from J; junction bases left unmatched: 6. The CDR3 region has the DNA TGTGCCACTTCGGACAGGGTGAATCAGCCCCAGCATTTT. Its translation: CATSDRVNQPQHF. The whole variable domain, remainder taken from reference TRBV19 and TRBJ1-5, is DGGITQSPKYLFRKEGQNVTLSCEQNLNHDAMYWYRQDPGQGLRLIYYSQIVNDFQKGDIAEGYSVSREKKESFPLTVTSAQKNPTAFYLCATSDRVNQPQHFGDGTRLSIL.

This clone came up once. This CDR3 is CATLTLYEQYF. CDR3 nucleotides: TGTGCCACCCTTACACTATACGAGCAGTACTTC. The chain carries TRBV28 and TRBJ2-7; D gene uncertain. The V end was cut by 10 bases, the J end by 4 bases, with 11 bases between. The CDR3 is made up of 11 amino acids. Germline V gives CDR1 MDHEN, CDR2 SYDVKM.